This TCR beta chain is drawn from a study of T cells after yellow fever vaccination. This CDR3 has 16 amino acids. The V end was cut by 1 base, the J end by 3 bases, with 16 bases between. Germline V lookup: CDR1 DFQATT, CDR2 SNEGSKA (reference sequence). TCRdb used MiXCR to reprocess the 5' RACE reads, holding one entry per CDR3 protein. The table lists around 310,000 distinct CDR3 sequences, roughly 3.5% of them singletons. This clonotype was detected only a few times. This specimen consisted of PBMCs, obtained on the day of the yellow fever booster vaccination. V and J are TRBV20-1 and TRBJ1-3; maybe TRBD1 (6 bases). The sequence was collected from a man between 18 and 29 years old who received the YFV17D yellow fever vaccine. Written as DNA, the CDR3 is TGCAGTGCTAGAGTAACCGGGACACTGGTTGGAAACACCATATATTTT. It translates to CSARVTGTLVGNTIYF.